This T cell receptor (beta chain) originates from a study of shared clonotypes between healthy human individuals. Genomic DNA of each subset was evenly split across several immunoSEQ plates. The sequenced material, unsorted PBMC DNA, was run on ten immunoSEQ deep assay plates. This table comes from immunoSEQ multiplex PCR, and its TCRdb copy is limited to in-frame clones, with some not included. The sample records about 480,000 clones, around 74% being singletons. Adult donors, all healthy and HIV-negative, had no recent acute infections or vaccinations. Each donor was a Caucasian adult residing in Nashville, Tennessee. This CDR3 comprises 12 residues. The V gene's germline CDR1 is SGHTA and CDR2 FQGTGA. V lost 0 bases and J 8 bases, leaving 5 bases between the germline ends.

The TCR was taken from a woman in her thirties or forties in good health. Some clones in this sample may be carry-over from other donors' samples. The sample consisted of PBMCs. This rearrangement joins TRBV7-3 to TRBJ2-1; D unclear. The CDR3 spells CASSLTGYEQFF. As DNA, the CDR3 is TGTGCCAGCAGCTTAACGGGTTATGAGCAGTTCTTC.